The following is a T cell receptor beta chain sequence with its context. Thawed, overnight-rested PBMC were stained with GMM-loaded CD1B tetramer, viability dye and anti-CD3, then sorted. CD1B tetramers were loaded with Rhodococcus equi-derived C32 glucose monomycolate. PBMC for tetramer sorting were first depleted of CD14-expressing monocytes. Produced via immunoSEQ multiplex PCR; TCRdb's table is partial and in-frame only. The data show 55,000 to 60,000 clones, 88% seen once. The sample is drawn from a study of T cells in tuberculosis. The CDR3 spans 16 residues. J lost 5 bases, V lost 6 bases, and 13 bases had no gene match. Germline V gives CDR1 LGHNA, CDR2 YNFKEQ.

The V gene is TRBV4-2, the J gene TRBJ2-5, with TRBD2 matching 9 bases. The sequence was collected from an adult woman with latent tuberculosis. The source material was CD1b-GMM tetramer-negative cells sorted from PBMCs. CDR3 coding DNA: TGTGCCAGCAGTCTATGGGGGCGGGGGGGAGAGGAGACCCAGTACTTC. Protein sequence: CASSLWGRGGEETQYF.